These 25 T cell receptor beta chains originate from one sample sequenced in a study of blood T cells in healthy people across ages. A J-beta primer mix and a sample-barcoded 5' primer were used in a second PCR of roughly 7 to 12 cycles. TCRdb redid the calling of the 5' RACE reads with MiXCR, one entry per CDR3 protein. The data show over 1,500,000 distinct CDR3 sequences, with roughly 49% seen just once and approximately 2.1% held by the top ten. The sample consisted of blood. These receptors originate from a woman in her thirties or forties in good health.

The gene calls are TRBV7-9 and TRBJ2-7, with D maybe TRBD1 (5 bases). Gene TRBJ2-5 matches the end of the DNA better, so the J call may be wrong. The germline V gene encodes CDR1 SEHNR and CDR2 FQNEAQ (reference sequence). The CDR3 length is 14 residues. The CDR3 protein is CASSLVLRGETQYF. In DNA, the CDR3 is TGTGCCAGCAGCTTAGTTTTAAGGGGAGAGACCCAGTACTTC.

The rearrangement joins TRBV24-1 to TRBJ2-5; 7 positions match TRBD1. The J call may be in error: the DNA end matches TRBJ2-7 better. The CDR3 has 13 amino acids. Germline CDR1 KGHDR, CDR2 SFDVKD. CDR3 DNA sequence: TGTGCCACCAGTAGGACAGGCCGATACGAGCAGTACTTC. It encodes CATSRTGRYEQYF.

The CDR3 bases are TGTGCCAGCAGTTACTCAGAGAGGGTCGGGGCCAACGTCCTGACTTTC. The encoded protein is CASSYSERVGANVLTF. V gene TRBV6-5 combines with J gene TRBJ2-6; D is possibly TRBD2 (5 bases). The CDR3 length is 16 residues. V was trimmed by 0 bases and J by 4 bases, leaving 10 bases between them. In germline, CDR1 is MNHEY, CDR2 SVGAGI.

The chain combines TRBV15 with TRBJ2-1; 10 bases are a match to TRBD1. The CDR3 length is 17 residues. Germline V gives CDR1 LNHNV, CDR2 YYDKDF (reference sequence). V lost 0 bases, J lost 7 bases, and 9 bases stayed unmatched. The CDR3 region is CATSREKTGGLGNEQFF. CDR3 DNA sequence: TGTGCCACCAGCAGAGAAAAGACAGGGGGCTTGGGGAATGAGCAGTTCTTC.

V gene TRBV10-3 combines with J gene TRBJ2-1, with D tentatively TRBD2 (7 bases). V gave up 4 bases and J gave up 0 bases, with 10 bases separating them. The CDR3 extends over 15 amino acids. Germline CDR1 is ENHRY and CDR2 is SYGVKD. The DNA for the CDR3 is TGTGCCATCAGTGGCGCGGGGGCCTCCTACAATGAGCAGTTCTTC. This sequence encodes CAISGAGASYNEQFF.

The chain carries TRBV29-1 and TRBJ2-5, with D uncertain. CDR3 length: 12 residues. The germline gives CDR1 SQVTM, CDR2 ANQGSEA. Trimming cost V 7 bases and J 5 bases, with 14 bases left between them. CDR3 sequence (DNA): TGCAGCGCCTGGCGATTATCCGAGACCCAGTACTTC. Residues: CSAWRLSETQYF.

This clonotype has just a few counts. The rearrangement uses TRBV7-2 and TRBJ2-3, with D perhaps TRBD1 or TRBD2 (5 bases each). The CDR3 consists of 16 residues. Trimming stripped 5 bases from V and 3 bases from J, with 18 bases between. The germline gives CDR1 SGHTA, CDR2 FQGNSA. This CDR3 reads CASSPGTGHQTDTQYF. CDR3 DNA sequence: TGTGCCAGCAGCCCAGGGACGGGCCATCAGACAGATACGCAGTATTTT. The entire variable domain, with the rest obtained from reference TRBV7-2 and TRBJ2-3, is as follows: GAGVSQSPSNKVTEKGKDVELRCDPISGHTALYWYRQSLGQGLEFLIYFQGNSAPDKSGLPSDRFSAERTGGSVSTLTIQRTQQEDSAVYLCASSPGTGHQTDTQYFGPGTRLTVL.

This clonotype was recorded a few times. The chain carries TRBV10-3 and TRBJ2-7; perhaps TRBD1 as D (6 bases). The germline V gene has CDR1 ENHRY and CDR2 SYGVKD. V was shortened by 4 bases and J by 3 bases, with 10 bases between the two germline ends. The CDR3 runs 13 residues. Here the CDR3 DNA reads TGTGCCATCAGTGGGACAGAGCGCTACGAGCAGTACTTC. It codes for CAISGTERYEQYF.

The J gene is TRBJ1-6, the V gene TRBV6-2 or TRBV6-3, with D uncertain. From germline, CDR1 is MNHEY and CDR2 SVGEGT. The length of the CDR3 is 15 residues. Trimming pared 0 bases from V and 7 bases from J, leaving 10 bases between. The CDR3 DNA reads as TGTGCCAGCAGTTACTCTCCCAGGAGGAATTCACCCCTCCACTTT. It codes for CASSYSPRRNSPLHF.

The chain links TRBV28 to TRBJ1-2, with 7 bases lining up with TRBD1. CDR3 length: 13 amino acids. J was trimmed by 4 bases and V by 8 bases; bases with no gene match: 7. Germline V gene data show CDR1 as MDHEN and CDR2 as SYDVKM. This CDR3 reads CASWRGLGYGYTF. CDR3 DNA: TGTGCCAGCTGGAGGGGGCTCGGCTATGGCTACACCTTC.

The DNA for the CDR3 is TGCGCCAGCAGCTTGGAGGCAGGGGGCCACACTGAAGCTTTCTTT. It is translated as CASSLEAGGHTEAFF. The chain uses TRBV5-1 and TRBJ1-1; TRBD1 matches 8 bases. This CDR3 spans 15 amino acids. CDR1 and CDR2 (germline): SGHRS, YFSETQ. V lost 0 bases, J lost 3 bases, and 4 bases stayed unmatched.

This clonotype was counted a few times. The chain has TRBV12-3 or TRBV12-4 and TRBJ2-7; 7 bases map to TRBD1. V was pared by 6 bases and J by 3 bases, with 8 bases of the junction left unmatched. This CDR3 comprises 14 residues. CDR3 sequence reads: CASRSDRAGYEQYF. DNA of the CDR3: TGTGCCAGCAGGTCAGACAGGGCCGGCTACGAGCAGTACTTC.

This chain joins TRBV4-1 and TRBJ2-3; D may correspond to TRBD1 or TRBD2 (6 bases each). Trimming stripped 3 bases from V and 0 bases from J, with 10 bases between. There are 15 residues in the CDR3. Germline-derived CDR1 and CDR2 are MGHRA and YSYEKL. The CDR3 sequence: CASSQGGDSTDTQYF. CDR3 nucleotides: TGCGCCAGCAGCCAGGGGGGCGATAGCACAGATACGCAGTATTTT.

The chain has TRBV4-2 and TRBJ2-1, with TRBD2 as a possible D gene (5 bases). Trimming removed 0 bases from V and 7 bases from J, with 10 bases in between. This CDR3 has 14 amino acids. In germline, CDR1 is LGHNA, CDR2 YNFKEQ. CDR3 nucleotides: TGTGCCAGCAGCCAAGACACAAGAGGGAATGAGCAGTTCTTC. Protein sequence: CASSQDTRGNEQFF.

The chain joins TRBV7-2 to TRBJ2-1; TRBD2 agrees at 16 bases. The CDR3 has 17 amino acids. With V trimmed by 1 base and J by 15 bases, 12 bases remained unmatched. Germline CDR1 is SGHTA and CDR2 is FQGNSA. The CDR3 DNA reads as TGTGCCAGCAGCTTAGTTGGGACTAGCGGGGGGGCCATCGGTCCGTTCTTC. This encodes CASSLVGTSGGAIGPFF.

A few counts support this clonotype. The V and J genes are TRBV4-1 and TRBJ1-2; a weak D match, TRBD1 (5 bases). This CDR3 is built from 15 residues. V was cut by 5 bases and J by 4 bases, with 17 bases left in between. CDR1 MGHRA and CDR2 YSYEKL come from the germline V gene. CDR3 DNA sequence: TGCGCCAGCAGCGTCCCGCAGGGTAACTTCTATGGCTACACCTTC. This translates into CASSVPQGNFYGYTF.

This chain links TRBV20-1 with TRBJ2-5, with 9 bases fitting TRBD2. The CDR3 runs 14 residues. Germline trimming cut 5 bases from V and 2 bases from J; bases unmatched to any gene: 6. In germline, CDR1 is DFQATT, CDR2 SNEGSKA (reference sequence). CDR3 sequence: CSAWSSGRQETQYF. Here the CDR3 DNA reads TGCAGTGCTTGGAGTAGCGGGAGACAAGAGACCCAGTACTTC.

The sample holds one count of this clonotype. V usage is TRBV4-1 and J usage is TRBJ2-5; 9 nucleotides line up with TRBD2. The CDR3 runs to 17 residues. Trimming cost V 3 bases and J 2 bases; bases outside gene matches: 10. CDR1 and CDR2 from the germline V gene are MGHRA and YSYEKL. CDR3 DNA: TGCGCCAGCAGCCATCTAGTGACGGCGGGGGGGCAAGAGACCCAGTACTTC. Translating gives CASSHLVTAGGQETQYF.

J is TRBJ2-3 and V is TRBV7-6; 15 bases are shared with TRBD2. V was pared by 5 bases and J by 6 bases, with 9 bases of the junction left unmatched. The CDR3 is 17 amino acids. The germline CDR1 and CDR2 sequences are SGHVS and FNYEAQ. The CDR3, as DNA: TGTGCCAGCAGCCCCGGGACTAGCGGGGGGAGCGACGATACGCAGTATTTT. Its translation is CASSPGTSGGSDDTQYF.

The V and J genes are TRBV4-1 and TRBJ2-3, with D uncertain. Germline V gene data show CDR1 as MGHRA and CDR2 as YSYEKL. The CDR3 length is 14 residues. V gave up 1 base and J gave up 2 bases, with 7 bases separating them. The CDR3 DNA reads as TGCGCCAGCAGCCAAGTGTCAATCACAGATACGCAGTATTTT. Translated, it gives CASSQVSITDTQYF.

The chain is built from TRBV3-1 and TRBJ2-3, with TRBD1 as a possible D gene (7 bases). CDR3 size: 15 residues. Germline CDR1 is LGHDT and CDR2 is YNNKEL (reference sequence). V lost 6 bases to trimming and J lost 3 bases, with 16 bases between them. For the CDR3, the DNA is TGTGCCAGCAGTCGAGGAGGGGGCAAAACAGATACGCAGTATTTT. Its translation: CASSRGGGKTDTQYF.

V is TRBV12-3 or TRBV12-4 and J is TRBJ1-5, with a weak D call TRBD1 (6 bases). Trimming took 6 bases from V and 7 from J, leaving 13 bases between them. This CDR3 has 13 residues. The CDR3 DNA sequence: TGTGCCAGCAGAGACACAGGGATGCAGCCCCAGCATTTT. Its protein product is CASRDTGMQPQHF.

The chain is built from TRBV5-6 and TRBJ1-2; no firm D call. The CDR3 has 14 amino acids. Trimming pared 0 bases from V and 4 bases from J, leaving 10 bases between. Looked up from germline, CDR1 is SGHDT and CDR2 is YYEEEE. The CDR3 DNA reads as TGTGCCAGCAGCTTGGGCCCTGATCTCTATGGCTACACCTTC. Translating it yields CASSLGPDLYGYTF. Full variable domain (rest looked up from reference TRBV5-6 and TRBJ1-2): DAGVTQSPTHLIKTRGQQVTLRCSPKSGHDTVSWYQQALGQGPQFIFQYYEEEERQRGNFPDRFSGHQFPNYSSELNVNALLLGDSALYLCASSLGPDLYGYTFGSGTRLTVV.

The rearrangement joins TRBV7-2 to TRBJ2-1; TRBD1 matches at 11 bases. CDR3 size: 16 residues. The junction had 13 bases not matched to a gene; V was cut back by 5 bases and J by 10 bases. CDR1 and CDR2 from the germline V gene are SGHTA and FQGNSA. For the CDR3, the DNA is TGTGCCAGCAGCCCGCGATTAGGGACAGGGGGTCGGGAGCAGTTCTTC. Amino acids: CASSPRLGTGGREQFF.

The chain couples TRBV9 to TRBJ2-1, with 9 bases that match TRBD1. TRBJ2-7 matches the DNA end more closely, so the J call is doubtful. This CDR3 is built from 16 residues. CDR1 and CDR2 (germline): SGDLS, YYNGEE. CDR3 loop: CASSVPQGAGYNEQYF. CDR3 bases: TGTGCCAGCAGCGTTCCACAGGGGGCGGGGTACAATGAGCAGTACTTC.